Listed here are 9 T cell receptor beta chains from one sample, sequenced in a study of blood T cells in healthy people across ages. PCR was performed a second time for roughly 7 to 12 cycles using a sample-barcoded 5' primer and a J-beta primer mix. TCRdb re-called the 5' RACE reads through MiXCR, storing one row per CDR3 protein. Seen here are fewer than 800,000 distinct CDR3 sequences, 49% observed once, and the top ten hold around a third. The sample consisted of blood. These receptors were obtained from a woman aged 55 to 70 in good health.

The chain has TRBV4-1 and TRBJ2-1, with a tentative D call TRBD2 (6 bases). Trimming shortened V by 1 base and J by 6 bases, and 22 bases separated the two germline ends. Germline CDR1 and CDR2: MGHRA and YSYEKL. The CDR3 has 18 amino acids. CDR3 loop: CASSQAPGRSGSGNEQFF. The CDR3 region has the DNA TGCGCCAGCAGCCAAGCACCTGGGAGGAGCGGTAGCGGCAATGAGCAGTTCTTC.

CDR3 sequence: CASSLDPISTYEQYF. The CDR3 DNA is TGCGCCAGCAGCTTGGACCCTATTAGTACCTACGAGCAGTACTTC. The rearrangement uses TRBV5-1 and TRBJ2-7; D remains ambiguous. The CDR3 is 15 residues long. The V end was cut by 0 bases, the J end by 2 bases, with 12 bases between. CDR1 and CDR2 (germline): SGHRS, YFSETQ.

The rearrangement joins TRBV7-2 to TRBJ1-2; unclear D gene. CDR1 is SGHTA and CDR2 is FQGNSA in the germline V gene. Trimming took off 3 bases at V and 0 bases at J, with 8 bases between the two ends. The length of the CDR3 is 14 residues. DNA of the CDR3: TGTGCCAGCAGCTTTAGCACAGCTAACTATGGCTACACCTTC. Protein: CASSFSTANYGYTF.

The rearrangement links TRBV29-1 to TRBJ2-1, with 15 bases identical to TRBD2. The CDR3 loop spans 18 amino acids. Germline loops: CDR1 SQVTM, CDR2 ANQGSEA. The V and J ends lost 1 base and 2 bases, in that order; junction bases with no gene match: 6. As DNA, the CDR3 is TGCAGCGTTGAAGTTCGGACTAGCGGGAGGGTGACCTACAATGAGCAGTTCTTC. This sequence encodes CSVEVRTSGRVTYNEQFF.

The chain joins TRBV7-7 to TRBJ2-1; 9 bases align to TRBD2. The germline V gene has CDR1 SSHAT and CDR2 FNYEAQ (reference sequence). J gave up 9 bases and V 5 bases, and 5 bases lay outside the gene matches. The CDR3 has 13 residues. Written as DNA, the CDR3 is TGTGCCAGCAGCGCCCTGCGGGAGGGTGAGCAGTTCTTC. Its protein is CASSALREGEQFF.

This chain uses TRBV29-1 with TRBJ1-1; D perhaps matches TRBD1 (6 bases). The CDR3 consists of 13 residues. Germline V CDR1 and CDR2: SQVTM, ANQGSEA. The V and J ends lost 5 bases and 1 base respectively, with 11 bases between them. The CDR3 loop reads CSVRGAENTEAFF. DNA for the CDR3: TGCAGCGTTCGGGGGGCGGAGAACACTGAAGCTTTCTTT.

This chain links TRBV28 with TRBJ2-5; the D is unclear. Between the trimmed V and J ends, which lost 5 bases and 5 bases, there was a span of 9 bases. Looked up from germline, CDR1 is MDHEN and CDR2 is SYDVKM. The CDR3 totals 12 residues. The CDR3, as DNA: TGTGCCAGCAGTACGGACGTGGAGACCCAGTACTTC. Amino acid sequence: CASSTDVETQYF.

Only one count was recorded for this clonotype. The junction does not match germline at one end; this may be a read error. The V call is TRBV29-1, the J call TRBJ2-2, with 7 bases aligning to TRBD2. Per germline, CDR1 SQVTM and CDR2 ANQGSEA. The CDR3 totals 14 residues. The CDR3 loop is CSAPGLLNTEELFF. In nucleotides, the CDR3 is TGCAGCGCACCGGGACTACTCAACACCGAGGAGCTGTTTTTT.

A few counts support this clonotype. The CDR3 nucleotides read TGTGCCAGCAGTTTCGGACTAGCGGGACAAGAGACCCAGTACTTC. Encoded protein: CASSFGLAGQETQYF. V is TRBV28 and J is TRBJ2-5, with 12 bases matching TRBD2. V dropped 3 bases and J dropped 2; count of bases not matched to a gene: 1. The germline V gene has CDR1 MDHEN and CDR2 SYDVKM. CDR3 length: 15 residues.